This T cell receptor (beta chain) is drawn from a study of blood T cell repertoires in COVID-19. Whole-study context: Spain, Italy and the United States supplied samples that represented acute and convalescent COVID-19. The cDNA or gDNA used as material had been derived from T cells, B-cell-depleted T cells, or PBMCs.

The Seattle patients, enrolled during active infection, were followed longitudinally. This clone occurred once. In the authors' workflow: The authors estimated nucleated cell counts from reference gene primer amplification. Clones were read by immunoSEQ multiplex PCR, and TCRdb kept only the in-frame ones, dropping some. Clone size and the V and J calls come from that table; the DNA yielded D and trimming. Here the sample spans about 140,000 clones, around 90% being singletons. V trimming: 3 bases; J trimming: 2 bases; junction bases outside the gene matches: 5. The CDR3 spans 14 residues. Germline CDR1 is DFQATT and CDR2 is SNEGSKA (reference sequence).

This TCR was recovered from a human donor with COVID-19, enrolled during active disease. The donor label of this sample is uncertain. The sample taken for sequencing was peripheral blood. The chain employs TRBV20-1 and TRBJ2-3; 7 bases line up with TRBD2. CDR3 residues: CSASAGELTDTQYF. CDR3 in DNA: TGCAGTGCTAGTGCGGGGGAACTCACAGATACGCAGTATTTT.